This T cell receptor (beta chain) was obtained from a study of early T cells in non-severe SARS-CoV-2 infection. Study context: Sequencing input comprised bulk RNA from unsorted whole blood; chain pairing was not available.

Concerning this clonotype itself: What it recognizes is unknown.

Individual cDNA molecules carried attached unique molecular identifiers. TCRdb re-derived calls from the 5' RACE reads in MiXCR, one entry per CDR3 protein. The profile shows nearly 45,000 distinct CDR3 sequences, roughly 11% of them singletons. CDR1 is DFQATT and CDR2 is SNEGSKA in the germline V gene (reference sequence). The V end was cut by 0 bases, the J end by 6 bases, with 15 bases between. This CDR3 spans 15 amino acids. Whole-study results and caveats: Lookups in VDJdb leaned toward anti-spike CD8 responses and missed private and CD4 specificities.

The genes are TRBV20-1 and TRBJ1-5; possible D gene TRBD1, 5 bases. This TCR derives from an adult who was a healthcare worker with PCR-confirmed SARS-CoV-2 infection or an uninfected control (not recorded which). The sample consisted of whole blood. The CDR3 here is CSARDRQGVGQPQHF. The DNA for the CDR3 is TGCAGTGCTAGAGATCGCCAGGGTGTAGGTCAGCCCCAGCATTTT.